A selection of T cell receptor beta chains follows, all from one sample in a study of breast tumors, draining lymph nodes, adjacent tissues. TCRdb re-derived calls from the multiplex PCR reads in MiXCR, one entry per CDR3 protein. Here the sample spans some 100,000 distinct CDR3 sequences, less than 25% being singletons. Sequencing was performed on axillary lymph node tissue. These receptors were obtained from a female donor with breast cancer. Some clones in this sample may be carry-over from other donors' samples. CDR3s include the opening cysteine and the closing phenylalanine or tryptophan. Each record gives: D gene, clone size, J gene, V gene, CDR3 protein, CDR3 DNA. A D gene is named only where the DNA matches it firmly. Size tells how often a clone was seen (once, few, many) or the class of an expanded clone, and some rows leave it out.

NA | few | TRBJ2-3 | TRBV5-6 | CASSLSGLSTDTQYF | TGTGCCAGCAGCTTGTCAGGGCTAAGCACAGATACGCAGTATTTT
TRBD2 | few | TRBJ2-1 | TRBV20-1 | CSARAPSGGARNEQFF | TGCAGTGCTAGAGCACCTAGCGGGGGGGCCAGAAATGAGCAGTTCTTC
TRBD2 | many | TRBJ2-1 | TRBV7-2 | CASSFWTSGSNEQFF | TGTGCCAGCAGCTTTTGGACTAGCGGGAGCAATGAGCAGTTCTTC
NA | few | TRBJ1-5 | TRBV3-1 | CASSPGGRFEPQHF | TGTGCCAGCAGCCCCGGGGGTAGGTTCGAGCCCCAGCATTTT
NA | few | TRBJ2-3 | TRBV5-1 | CASSLASRMTNTDTQYF | TGCGCCAGCAGCTTGGCCAGCAGGATGACTAACACAGATACGCAGTATTTT
NA | many | TRBJ1-6 | TRBV11-2 | CASSPGSIGNSPLHF | TGTGCCAGCAGCCCAGGGAGTATTGGGAACTCACCCCTCCACTTT
NA | many | TRBJ1-4 | TRBV7-9 | CASSQRGGGAEKLFF | TGTGCCAGCAGTCAACGAGGAGGGGGGGCTGAAAAACTGTTTTTT
TRBD1 | many | TRBJ2-3 | TRBV7-9 | CASSPFRGQASSTDTQYF | TGTGCCAGCAGCCCCTTTAGGGGACAGGCGTCTAGCACAGATACGCAGTATTTT
TRBD1 | NA | TRBJ1-1 | TRBV7-9 | CASSLSFQGATEAFF | TGTGCCAGCAGCTTATCTTTCCAGGGGGCCACTGAAGCTTTCTTT
TRBD1 | NA | TRBJ1-2 | TRBV7-8 | CASSPDRAQGYTF | TGTGCCAGCAGCCCGGACAGGGCGCAGGGCTACACCTTC
TRBD1 | many | TRBJ1-4 | TRBV2 | CASKETGRFEKLFF | TGTGCCAGCAAAGAGACAGGGAGGTTTGAAAAACTGTTTTTT
NA | many | TRBJ2-3 | TRBV27 | CASSSLQGTDTQYF | TGTGCCAGCAGCTCCCTCCAGGGCACAGATACGCAGTATTTT
TRBD1 | once | TRBJ2-7 | TRBV9 | CASSVEAGGTYEQYF | TGTGCCAGCAGCGTAGAGGCAGGGGGAACCTACGAGCAGTACTTC
NA | once | TRBJ1-2 | TRBV7-6 | CASSLVAGVDGYTF | TGTGCCAGCAGCTTAGTGGCAGGGGTTGATGGCTACACCTTC
NA | many | TRBJ1-2 | TRBV7-6 | CASSPSGGGTGYTF | TGTGCCAGCAGCCCGAGCGGGGGAGGGACTGGCTACACCTTC
NA | NA | TRBJ2-3 | TRBV13 | CASSLLDRTDTQYF | TGTGCCAGCAGCCTACTCGACAGGACAGATACGCAGTATTTT
TRBD1 | many | TRBJ2-1 | TRBV7-9 | CASSLFRGSSYNEQFF | TGTGCCAGCAGCTTATTCAGGGGGAGCTCCTACAATGAGCAGTTCTTC
TRBD1 | many | TRBJ2-7 | TRBV5-4 | CASSLAGGGYEQYF | TGTGCCAGCAGCTTGGCAGGGGGCGGGTACGAGCAGTACTTC
NA | many | TRBJ2-1 | TRBV6-1 | CASSPRPTPTGNEQFF | TGTGCCAGCAGTCCCCGACCTACCCCAACGGGTAATGAGCAGTTCTTC
NA | many | TRBJ2-7 | TRBV7-8 | CASNLQGGTAEQYF | TGTGCCAGCAACCTACAGGGTGGTACGGCCGAGCAGTACTTC
TRBD1 | NA | TRBJ2-7 | TRBV28 | CASTLDRVAYEQYF | TGTGCCAGCACCCTAGACAGGGTTGCCTACGAGCAGTACTTC
NA | many | TRBJ2-3 | TRBV20-1 | CSVPGHPSTDTQYF | TGCAGTGTCCCTGGGCACCCTAGCACAGATACGCAGTATTTT
NA | few | TRBJ1-2 | TRBV28 | CASSFWSSYTF | TGTGCCAGCAGTTTTTGGAGCAGCTACACCTTC
TRBD1 | NA | TRBJ1-1 | TRBV7-3 | CASSLDGTGGTEAFF | TGTGCCAGCAGCTTAGACGGGACAGGGGGTACTGAAGCTTTCTTT
TRBD1 | NA | TRBJ2-2 | TRBV3-1 | CASGTGIRFSGELFF | TGTGCCAGCGGGACAGGGATTCGATTTTCCGGGGAGCTGTTTTTT
NA | many | TRBJ2-3 | TRBV10-3 | CAISEWGGGANEDTQYF | TGTGCCATCAGTGAGTGGGGTGGGGGGGCAAACGAAGATACGCAGTATTTT
NA | many | TRBJ2-7 | TRBV20-1 | CSANSLASYEQYF | TGCAGTGCTAACTCACTAGCCTCCTACGAGCAGTACTTC
NA | many | TRBJ2-5 | TRBV11-2 | CASSLERLSETQYF | TGTGCCAGCAGCTTAGAGAGACTGAGCGAGACCCAGTACTTC
NA | many | TRBJ1-2 | TRBV20-1 | CSASMGNYGYTF | TGCAGTGCTAGTATGGGTAACTATGGCTACACCTTC
NA | NA | TRBJ2-1 | TRBV27 | CASSSPVEQFF | TGTGCCAGCAGTTCTCCGGTTGAGCAGTTCTTC
NA | many | TRBJ1-6 | TRBV20-1 | CSARERTRDYNSPLHF | TGCAGTGCTAGGGAAAGGACCCGGGACTATAATTCACCCCTCCACTTT
NA | many | TRBJ1-2 | TRBV6-2/TRBV6-3 | CASAETGRNYGYTF | TGTGCCAGCGCTGAAACAGGCAGGAACTATGGCTACACCTTC
TRBD1 | many | TRBJ2-5 | TRBV20-1 | CSATSTGVWAQETQYF | TGCAGTGCTACTTCAACAGGGGTATGGGCACAAGAGACCCAGTACTTC
TRBD1 | many | TRBJ1-6 | TRBV20-1 | CSARAPTGRNSPLHF | TGCAGTGCTAGAGCCCCGACAGGGAGGAATTCACCCCTCCACTTT
TRBD2 | many | TRBJ2-3 | TRBV6-5 | CASSLTLAGRGYF | TGTGCCAGCAGTTTGACTCTAGCGGGGAGAGGGTATTTT
TRBD1 | many | TRBJ1-2 | TRBV10-3 | CAISEWDRVNYGYTF | TGTGCCATCAGTGAGTGGGACAGGGTTAACTATGGCTACACCTTC
TRBD1 | few | TRBJ1-4 | TRBV28 | CASSPSRTGVREKLFF | TGTGCCAGCAGTCCGAGCCGGACAGGGGTGCGTGAAAAACTGTTTTTT
NA | NA | TRBJ2-4 | TRBV7-2 | CASSLRGGRAKNIQYF | TGTGCCAGCAGCCTCAGGGGGGGGAGGGCCAAAAACATTCAGTACTTC
TRBD1 | many | TRBJ2-7 | TRBV7-9 | CASSSNRDRVYEQYF | TGTGCCAGCAGCTCGAACCGGGACAGGGTCTACGAGCAGTACTTC
TRBD1 | NA | TRBJ1-6 | TRBV20-1 | CAPAGTVVSPLHF | TGCGCCCCCGCCGGGACAGTCGTTTCACCCCTCCACTTT
NA | many | TRBJ2-7 | TRBV6-2/TRBV6-3 | CASSQGHFEQYF | TGTGCCAGCAGTCAGGGACACTTCGAGCAGTACTTC
TRBD1 | many | TRBJ2-5 | TRBV7-3 | CASSPAGQGTQYF | TGTGCCAGCAGCCCCGCGGGACAGGGAACCCAGTACTTC
NA | once | TRBJ1-2 | TRBV2 | CASSLRGVQSYTF | TGTGCCAGCAGCTTAAGGGGGGTTCAGAGCTACACCTTC
TRBD2 | many | TRBJ2-1 | TRBV11-2 | CASSLDAGGPNEQFF | TGTGCCAGCAGCTTAGATGCGGGAGGGCCAAATGAGCAGTTCTTC
NA | many | TRBJ2-7 | TRBV12-3/TRBV12-4 | CASSLEAGSYEQYF | TGTGCCAGCAGTTTGGAGGCAGGTTCCTACGAGCAGTACTTC
NA | many | TRBJ2-3 | TRBV3-1 | CASSQGGSDTQYF | TGTGCCAGCAGCCAAGGAGGTTCAGATACGCAGTATTTT
NA | many | TRBJ1-2 | TRBV10-3 | CAIGFGPQDYGYTF | TGTGCCATCGGGTTCGGGCCGCAAGACTACGGCTACACCTTC
NA | many | TRBJ1-4 | TRBV4-1 | CASSQGGEWNEKLFF | TGCGCCAGCAGCCAAGGGGGGGAGTGGAATGAAAAACTGTTTTTT
NA | many | TRBJ2-5 | TRBV20-1 | CSAPKGVGGQETQYF | TGCAGTGCTCCCAAGGGGGTGGGGGGCCAAGAGACCCAGTACTTC
TRBD1 | few | TRBJ1-5 | TRBV27 | CASSLSARGLMPQHF | TGTGCCAGCAGTTTATCAGCCAGGGGGCTTATGCCCCAGCATTTT
TRBD2 | NA | TRBJ2-6 | TRBV7-2 | CASSRGGTGANVLTF | TGTGCCAGCAGCCGCGGGGGGACTGGGGCCAACGTCCTGACTTTC
TRBD1 | many | TRBJ1-3 | TRBV10-3 | CATLDRGHVGNTIYF | TGTGCCACCCTGGACAGGGGGCATGTTGGAAACACCATATATTTT
TRBD2 | many | TRBJ2-1 | TRBV20-1 | CSARDKAGGPYSEQFF | TGCAGTGCTAGAGATAAGGCGGGGGGGCCCTATAGTGAGCAGTTCTTC
NA | many | TRBJ2-1 | TRBV12-3/TRBV12-4 | CASSPQAYNEQFF | TGTGCCAGCAGCCCACAGGCCTACAATGAGCAGTTCTTC
NA | NA | TRBJ1-1 | TRBV16 | CASSQFVTGQAFF | TGTGCCAGCAGCCAATTCGTGACAGGTCAAGCTTTCTTT
NA | many | TRBJ2-7 | TRBV3-1 | CASSQGTGRGEQYF | TGTGCCAGCAGCCAAGGGACCGGGCGTGGCGAGCAGTACTTC
NA | many | TRBJ1-2 | TRBV3-1 | CASSQGQIGYTF | TGTGCCAGCAGCCAAGGACAAATTGGCTACACCTTC
NA | NA | TRBJ2-7 | TRBV6-1 | CASRLDLAAIYEQYF | TGTGCCAGCAGGCTCGATTTAGCGGCGATCTACGAGCAGTACTTC
TRBD1 | many | TRBJ1-3 | TRBV4-2 | CASSQEGGQAGNTIYF | TGTGCCAGCAGCCAAGAGGGGGGACAGGCTGGAAACACCATATATTTT
NA | many | TRBJ2-1 | TRBV16 | CASSQRSIGEQFF | TGTGCCAGCAGCCAACGTTCCATTGGTGAGCAGTTCTTC